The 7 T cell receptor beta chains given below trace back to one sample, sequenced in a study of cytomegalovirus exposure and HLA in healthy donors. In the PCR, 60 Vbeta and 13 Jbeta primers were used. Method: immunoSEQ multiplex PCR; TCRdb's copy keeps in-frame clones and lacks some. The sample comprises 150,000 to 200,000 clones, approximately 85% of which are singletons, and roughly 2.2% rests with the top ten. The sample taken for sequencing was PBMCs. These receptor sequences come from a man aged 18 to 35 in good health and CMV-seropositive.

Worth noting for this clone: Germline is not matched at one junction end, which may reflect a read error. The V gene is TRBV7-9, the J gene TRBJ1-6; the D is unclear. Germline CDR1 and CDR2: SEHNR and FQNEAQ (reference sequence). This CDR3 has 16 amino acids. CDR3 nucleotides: TGTTCCAGCAGCTTAGCAGCAGCGAGAACATATTCACCCCTCCACTTT. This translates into CSSSLAAARTYSPLHF.

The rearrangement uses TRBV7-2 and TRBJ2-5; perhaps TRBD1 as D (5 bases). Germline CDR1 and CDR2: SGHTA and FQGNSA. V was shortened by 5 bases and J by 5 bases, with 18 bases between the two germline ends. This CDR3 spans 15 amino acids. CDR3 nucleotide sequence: TGTGCCAGCAGCCCCTCGTCAGGGAAAGAGGAGACCCAGTACTTC. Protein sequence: CASSPSSGKEETQYF.

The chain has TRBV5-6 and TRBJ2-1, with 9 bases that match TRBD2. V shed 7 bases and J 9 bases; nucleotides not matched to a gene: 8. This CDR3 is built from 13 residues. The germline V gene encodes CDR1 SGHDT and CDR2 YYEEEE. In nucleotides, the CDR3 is TGTGCCAGCGGAGGCGGGGGGGCGGGTGAGCAGTTCTTC. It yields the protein CASGGGGAGEQFF.

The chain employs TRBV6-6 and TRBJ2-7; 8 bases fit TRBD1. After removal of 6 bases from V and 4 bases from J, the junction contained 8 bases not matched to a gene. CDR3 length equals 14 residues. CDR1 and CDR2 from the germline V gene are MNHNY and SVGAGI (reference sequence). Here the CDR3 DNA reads TGTGCCAGCAGCTCCAGGACAGGGCGTTACGAGCAGTACTTC. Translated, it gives CASSSRTGRYEQYF.

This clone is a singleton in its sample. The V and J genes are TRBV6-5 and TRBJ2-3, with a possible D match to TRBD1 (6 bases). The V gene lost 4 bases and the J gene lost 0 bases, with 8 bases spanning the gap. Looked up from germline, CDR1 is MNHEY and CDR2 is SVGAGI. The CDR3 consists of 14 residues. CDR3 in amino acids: CASSLQGSTDTQYF. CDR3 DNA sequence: TGTGCCAGCAGTTTACAGGGTAGCACAGATACGCAGTATTTT.

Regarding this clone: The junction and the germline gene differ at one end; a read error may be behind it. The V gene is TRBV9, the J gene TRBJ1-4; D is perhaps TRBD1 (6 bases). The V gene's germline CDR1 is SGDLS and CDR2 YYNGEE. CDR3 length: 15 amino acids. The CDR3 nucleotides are TGTGCCAGCAGCGTAGGAAGGGGGTTTAATGAAGAACTGTTTTTT. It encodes CASSVGRGFNEELFF. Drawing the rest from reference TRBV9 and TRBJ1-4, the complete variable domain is DSGVTQTPKHLITATGQRVTLRCSPRSGDLSVYWYQQSLDQGLQFLIQYYNGEERAKGNILERFSAQQFPDLHSELNLSSLELGDSALYFCASSVGRGFNEELFFGSGTQLSVL.

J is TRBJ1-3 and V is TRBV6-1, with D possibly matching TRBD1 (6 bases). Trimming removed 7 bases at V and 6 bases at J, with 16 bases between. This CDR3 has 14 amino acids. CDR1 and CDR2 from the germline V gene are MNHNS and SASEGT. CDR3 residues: CASKGQAESNTIYF. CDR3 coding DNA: TGTGCCAGCAAGGGACAAGCTGAGTCAAACACCATATATTTT.